The 23 T cell receptor beta chains below were found in one sample sequenced in a study of post-analysis software for immune sequencing data. General study findings and limits: The study found TRBV5-6, TRBV5-1 and TRBV20-1 among about five TRBV segments more frequent in patients than controls.

For these receptors, no antigen is known. Prepared libraries of TCR beta cDNA carried unique molecular identifiers. TCRdb reprocessed the PCR reads with MiXCR, giving one entry per CDR3 protein. The table lists 150,000 to 200,000 distinct CDR3 sequences, approximately 30% of them singletons. Material: blood. The receptors were gathered from a girl aged 5 to 17 with multiple sclerosis.

The table lists this clonotype with many counts. This sequence joins TRBV15 and TRBJ2-7; 8 bases match TRBD1. The CDR3 length is 17 residues. After removal of 5 bases from V and 3 bases from J, the junction contained 15 bases not matched to a gene. Germline CDR1 is LNHNV and CDR2 is YYDKDF (reference sequence). DNA of the CDR3: TGTGCCACCAGCCGCGGACAGGGCGCTAGAAGGAGCTACGAGCAGTACTTC. Its translation is CATSRGQGARRSYEQYF.

A note on this clonotype: One junction end disagrees with the germline gene, perhaps due to a read error. V is TRBV3-1 and J is TRBJ2-7; D is unclear. The CDR3 is 13 residues long. Per the germline V gene, CDR1 is LGHDT and CDR2 is YNNKEL (reference sequence). The DNA of the CDR3 is TGTACCAGCAGCCTTGCCCGCCAAGACGAGCAGTACTTC. The encoded protein is CTSSLARQDEQYF.

About this clonotype itself: It may be a read error: a sequence one base away is much more abundant. V gene TRBV6-1 combines with J gene TRBJ2-5, with a weak D call TRBD1 (6 bases). Trimming took 11 bases from V and 6 from J, leaving 16 bases between them. The CDR3 totals 12 residues. Germline V CDR1 and CDR2: MNHNS, SASEGT. CDR3 coding DNA: TGTGCCGGCGACAGGACCCGAAAGACCCAGTACTTC. This translates into CAGDRTRKTQYF.

This clonotype showed up just a few times. The V call is TRBV5-1, the J call TRBJ2-1; D perhaps matches TRBD2 (5 bases). In germline, CDR1 is SGHRS, CDR2 YFSETQ. V was cut by 4 bases and J by 2 bases, with 10 bases left in between. This CDR3 spans 14 amino acids. The CDR3 protein is CASSGLGAYNEQFF. In DNA form, the CDR3 reads TGCGCCAGCAGCGGCTTGGGAGCCTACAATGAGCAGTTCTTC.

The rearrangement uses TRBV7-2 and TRBJ1-5; D unresolved. CDR3 size: 13 residues. In germline, CDR1 is SGHTA, CDR2 FQGNSA. V lost 2 bases and J lost 5, with 7 bases in between. The CDR3 sequence is CASSLTSYQPQHF. For the CDR3, the DNA is TGTGCCAGCAGCTTAACCAGTTATCAGCCCCAGCATTTT. Full variable domain (rest looked up from reference TRBV7-2 and TRBJ1-5): GAGVSQSPSNKVTEKGKDVELRCDPISGHTALYWYRQSLGQGLEFLIYFQGNSAPDKSGLPSDRFSAERTGGSVSTLTIQRTQQEDSAVYLCASSLTSYQPQHFGDGTRLSIL.

On this clonotype itself: With a much larger clone just one base away, this may be a read error. The V call is TRBV12-3 or TRBV12-4, the J call TRBJ2-1, with TRBD1 identical over 8 bases. The CDR3 sequence is 15 residues long. The CDR3 DNA reads as TGTGCCAACAGTTCCTCCGGGACAGGCTTGGGTGAGCAGTTCTTC. As protein: CANSSSGTGLGEQFF.

This clonotype occurred many times. The chain recombines TRBV6-5 with TRBJ2-7; 10 bases align to TRBD1. The CDR3 loop spans 15 amino acids. Losses at the gene ends were 9 bases for V and 2 bases for J; bases not matched to a gene: 10. Per the germline V gene, CDR1 is MNHEY and CDR2 is SVGAGI. The CDR3: CASKFRDRGTYEQYF. CDR3 nucleotide sequence: TGTGCCAGTAAGTTCCGGGACAGGGGAACCTACGAGCAGTACTTC.

As for this clonotype: A much larger clone lies one base from this, so it may be a read error. The rearrangement links TRBV5-1 to TRBJ2-3; possible D gene TRBD1, 6 bases. The CDR3 is 14 residues long. V lost 4 bases, J lost 5 bases, and 14 bases lay in between. Germline V gene sequence: CDR1 SGHRS, CDR2 YFSETQ. DNA for the CDR3: TGCGCCAGCAGCACGGGACAAAGGAGAGATACGCAGTATTTT. It codes for CASSTGQRRDTQYF.

This chain links TRBV29-1 with TRBJ2-7; D might be TRBD2 (6 bases). Trimming stripped 4 bases from V and 5 bases from J, with 18 bases between. The CDR3 totals 14 residues. The germline V gene encodes CDR1 SQVTM and CDR2 ANQGSEA. Here the CDR3 reads CSVGIAALTHEQYF. The CDR3 region has the DNA TGCAGCGTTGGGATAGCGGCGCTAACCCACGAGCAGTACTTC.

This clonotype was counted many times. The CDR3 sequence is CASSYSAYNEQFF. DNA of the CDR3: TGTGCCAGCAGTTACTCTGCCTACAATGAGCAGTTCTTC. The genes are TRBV6-5 and TRBJ2-1; unclear D gene. V lost 0 bases, J lost 2 bases, and 2 bases lay in between. The CDR3 has 13 residues. CDR1 is MNHEY, CDR2 SVGAGI, per germline.

The rearrangement joins TRBV5-1 to TRBJ1-2; no clear D gene. The V gene lost 2 bases and the J gene lost 4 bases, with 6 bases spanning the gap. Germline V gene data show CDR1 as SGHRS and CDR2 as YFSETQ. The CDR3 contains 12 residues. The DNA of the CDR3 is TGCGCCAGCAGCTTCGGACTCTATGGCTACACCTTC. Amino acids: CASSFGLYGYTF. Full variable domain (outside the CDR3, taken from reference TRBV5-1 and TRBJ1-2): KAGVTQTPRYLIKTRGQQVTLSCSPISGHRSVSWYQQTPGQGLQFLFEYFSETQRNKGNFPGRFSGRQFSNSRSEMNVSTLELGDSALYLCASSFGLYGYTFGSGTRLTVV.

A few counts support this clonotype. CDR3: CARHVEGRGDMNTEAFF. DNA of the CDR3: TGTGCCAGACATGTAGAGGGTCGAGGGGATATGAACACTGAAGCTTTCTTT. The chain recombines TRBV5-6 with TRBJ1-1; D might be TRBD1 (5 bases). This CDR3 comprises 17 residues. V gave up 8 bases and J gave up 0 bases, with 23 bases separating them. The germline gives CDR1 SGHDT, CDR2 YYEEEE.

The chain combines TRBV29-1 with TRBJ2-3; a weak D match, TRBD2 (6 bases). From germline, CDR1 is SQVTM and CDR2 ANQGSEA. V was trimmed by 1 base and J by 5 bases, leaving 13 bases between them. This CDR3 spans 14 amino acids. The CDR3: CSVEGSGTGDTQYF. CDR3 in DNA: TGCAGCGTTGAAGGCTCTGGGACTGGAGATACGCAGTATTTT.

CDR3 DNA sequence: TGTGCCAGCAGTTACTGGAATGAGCAGTACTTC. It is translated as CASSYWNEQYF. The chain couples TRBV6-2 or TRBV6-3 to TRBJ2-7; D is unresolved. This CDR3 has 11 residues. Trimming took off 1 base at V and 7 bases at J, with 5 bases between the two ends. Germline V gene data show CDR1 as MNHEY and CDR2 as SVGEGT.

To note about this clonotype: This may be a read error, as it is one base from a much larger clone. The J gene is TRBJ2-5, the V gene TRBV5-1, with TRBD2 as a possible D gene (6 bases). CDR3 length: 17 amino acids. Trimming shortened V by 2 bases and J by 0 bases, and 17 bases separated the two germline ends. The V gene's germline CDR1 is SGHRS and CDR2 YFSETQ. CDR3 loop: CASSLRYGGMDQETQYF. The CDR3 DNA is TGCGCCAGCAGCTTACGCTATGGCGGGATGGACCAAGAGACCCAGTACTTC.

With regard to this clonotype: A much larger clone is a single base away; this may be a read error. The CDR3 bases are TGTGCCAGCAGCTTAGGTCTGGAGGAGGGCTACAATGAGCAGTTCTTC. It translates to CASSLGLEEGYNEQFF. This chain joins TRBV13 and TRBJ2-1; D may be TRBD2 (6 bases). Trimming cost V 0 bases and J 3 bases, with 12 bases left between them. Looked up from germline, CDR1 is PRHDT and CDR2 is FYEKMQ (reference sequence). This CDR3 has 16 amino acids. Full variable domain (remainder filled in from reference TRBV13 and TRBJ2-1): AAGVIQSPRHLIKEKRETATLKCYPIPRHDTVYWYQQGPGQDPQFLISFYEKMQSDKGSIPDRFSAQQFSDYHSELNMSSLELGDSALYFCASSLGLEEGYNEQFFGPGTRLTVL.

The sample holds a few counts of this clonotype. The chain recombines TRBV12-5 with TRBJ2-7; 7 bases match TRBD1. CDR1 is LGHNT, CDR2 FRNRAP, per germline. V lost 5 bases and J lost 2; bases outside the gene matches: 3. The CDR3 is 13 amino acids. The CDR3 bases are TGTGCTAGTGGTCTGACAGGGCCCTACGAGCAGTACTTC. Encoded protein: CASGLTGPYEQYF. Looking up the rest from reference TRBV12-5 and TRBJ2-7 gives the full variable domain: DARVTQTPRHKVTEMGQEVTMRCQPILGHNTVFWYRQTMMQGLELLAYFRNRAPLDDSGMPKDRFSAEMPDATLATLKIQPSEPRDSAVYFCASGLTGPYEQYFGPGTRLTVT.

Of note for this clonotype: A much bigger clone sits one base away, suggesting this may be a read error. The rearrangement joins TRBV10-3 to TRBJ2-7; the D gene is possibly TRBD1 (5 bases). Germline V gives CDR1 ENHRY, CDR2 SYGVKD. Trimming took 5 bases from V and 3 from J, leaving 17 bases between them. This CDR3 comprises 15 residues. The CDR3 nucleotides are TGTGCCATCAGTCCACTCGACAGCCAGGGCTACGAGCAGTACTTC. Protein sequence: CAISPLDSQGYEQYF.

This clonotype was seen repeatedly, ten times or more. The chain joins TRBV20-1 to TRBJ2-3, with TRBD2 identical over 7 bases. The length of the CDR3 is 15 residues. Germline CDR1 reads DFQATT; CDR2 reads SNEGSKA (reference sequence). After removal of 3 bases from V and 7 bases from J, the junction contained 13 bases not matched to a gene. The DNA for the CDR3 is TGCAGTGCTAGTTCGTGGGAGGGCCTTATTAATACGCAGTATTTT. Residues: CSASSWEGLINTQYF.

The V gene is TRBV5-1, the J gene TRBJ2-5; TRBD2 agrees at 9 bases. Trimming at V came to 3 bases and at J to 4 bases, leaving 7 bases not matched to a gene. Germline V lookup: CDR1 SGHRS, CDR2 YFSETQ. CDR3 length: 15 amino acids. CDR3 coding DNA: TGCGCCAGCAGCTCGGGCGGGAGGGTCTTAGAGACCCAGTACTTC. Translation gives CASSSGGRVLETQYF.

This clonotype was recorded many times. The chain uses TRBV29-1 and TRBJ2-1, with no clear D. Trimming left V 1 base short and J 5 bases short, with 15 bases between. The germline V gene has CDR1 SQVTM and CDR2 ANQGSEA. The CDR3 runs to 15 residues. The CDR3 spells CSVEVAGKSHNEQFF. CDR3 DNA: TGCAGCGTTGAAGTGGCAGGAAAGTCCCACAATGAGCAGTTCTTC.

This clonotype showed up many times. The chain is built from TRBV20-1 and TRBJ1-5; 7 nucleotides match TRBD1. The CDR3 sequence is 16 residues long. V was clipped by 5 bases and J by 0 bases; unmatched bases: 10. Germline loops: CDR1 DFQATT, CDR2 SNEGSKA (reference sequence). CDR3 sequence (DNA): TGCAGTGCTTTATCCCACGCAGGGGGTAGCAATCAGCCCCAGCATTTT. Translation gives CSALSHAGGSNQPQHF.

This clonotype showed up many times. The CDR3 sequence: CASRGQGSIGEQYF. The CDR3, as DNA: TGCGCCAGCAGAGGACAGGGAAGTATCGGCGAGCAGTACTTC. J is TRBJ2-7 and V is TRBV10-2; 8 bases line up with TRBD1. This CDR3 spans 14 amino acids. V dropped 6 bases and J dropped 6; count of bases not matched to a gene: 10. CDR1 WSHSY and CDR2 SAAADI come from the germline V gene.